These T cell receptor beta chains were read from a single sample in a study of PD-L1 blockade in urothelial cancer. Assay used: immunoSEQ multiplex PCR; TCRdb lists only in-frame clones, some missing. The sample lists about 36,000 clones; more than 75% were seen once. Specimen: PBMCs, collected around atezolizumab (anti-PD-L1) treatment. These receptors were taken from a middle-aged man with urothelial cancer. Both conserved end residues are part of each CDR3. The D gene is left open where the match is weak. Size values are once, few and many counts, or a class for expanded clones, and some rows have none.

TRBD1,TRBV6-5,.,TRBJ1-1,CASTQPTGVFAEAFF,TGTGCCAGCACCCAACCAACAGGGGTCTTCGCTGAAGCTTTCTTT
TRBD1,TRBV14,.,TRBJ2-1,CASSQQTGTGGRYNEQFF,TGTGCCAGCAGCCAACAAACCGGGACAGGGGGGAGGTACAATGAGCAGTTCTTC
.,TRBV2,few,TRBJ2-6,CASRDSSGANVLTF,TGTGCCAGCAGGGACAGCTCTGGGGCCAACGTCCTGACTTTC
.,TRBV6-6,.,TRBJ1-5,CASSYSGPQGTQPQHF,TGTGCCAGCAGTTACTCAGGGCCACAGGGTACTCAGCCCCAGCATTTT
.,TRBV29-1,.,TRBJ1-2,CSVSARVLGGYTF,TGCAGCGTTTCCGCCAGGGTATTAGGTGGCTACACCTTC
TRBD1,TRBV2,.,TRBJ2-7,CASSGQGHPTYEQYF,TGTGCCAGCAGCGGACAGGGGCACCCCACCTACGAGCAGTACTTC
.,TRBV4-1,.,TRBJ1-5,CASSQDSIRGNQPQHF,TGCGCCAGCAGCCAAGATTCTATACGGGGCAATCAGCCCCAGCATTTT
.,TRBV18,.,TRBJ1-1,CASSPEGGGEAFF,TGTGCCAGCTCCCCGGAAGGGGGGGGTGAAGCTTTCTTT
TRBD2,TRBV9,.,TRBJ2-3,CASSVEGLARNPTITDTQYF,TGTGCCAGCAGCGTAGAGGGACTAGCGAGAAACCCCACAATCACAGATACGCAGTATTTT
TRBD1,TRBV29-1,.,TRBJ2-7,CSAWGPTGERTYEQYF,TGCAGCGCCTGGGGGCCTACAGGGGAGAGGACCTACGAGCAGTACTTC
.,TRBV18,.,TRBJ2-7,CASSVYLSGEQYF,TGTGCCAGCTCAGTTTACCTATCAGGCGAGCAGTACTTC
.,TRBV29-1,few,TRBJ1-1,CSARAGANTEAFF,TGCAGCGCCCGGGCAGGGGCGAACACTGAAGCTTTCTTT
TRBD1,TRBV2,.,TRBJ2-6,CASSGDRGVANVLTF,TGTGCCAGCAGTGGCGACAGGGGCGTGGCCAACGTCCTGACTTTC
.,TRBV28,.,TRBJ1-3,CASNRQDSGNTIYF,TGTGCCAGCAATCGACAGGACTCTGGAAACACCATATATTTT
.,TRBV28,.,TRBJ2-3,CASSRQVWDGTDTQYF,TGTGCCAGCAGTAGACAGGTCTGGGACGGCACAGATACGCAGTATTTT
.,TRBV10-2,few,TRBJ1-2,CASLRGGYTF,TGCGCCAGCCTCCGAGGGGGCTACACCTTC
TRBD2,TRBV30,.,TRBJ2-1,CAWRGTSGIRHRSYNEQFF,TGTGCCTGGAGGGGGACTAGCGGGATCCGACACCGATCCTACAATGAGCAGTTCTTC
.,TRBV6-6,.,TRBJ2-5,CASSWALQETQYF,TGTGCCAGCAGTTGGGCCCTCCAAGAGACCCAGTACTTC
TRBD1,TRBV28,.,TRBJ1-1,CASSRLGQPTEAFF,TGTGCCAGCAGTCGATTGGGACAGCCCACTGAAGCTTTCTTT
.,TRBV6-5,.,TRBJ1-1,CASSQSLEGNTEAFF,TGTGCCAGCAGTCAATCCCTGGAGGGGAACACTGAAGCTTTCTTT
.,TRBV5-1,.,TRBJ2-3,CASTPGADTQYF,TGCGCCAGCACGCCCGGTGCAGATACGCAGTATTTT
.,TRBV29-1,once,TRBJ2-7,CSVGQGNYEQYF,TGCAGCGTTGGCCAGGGTAACTACGAGCAGTACTTC
TRBD2,TRBV11-3,.,TRBJ2-3,CASSPGLAGGPGTDTQYF,TGTGCCAGCAGCCCGGGACTAGCGGGAGGGCCGGGCACAGATACGCAGTATTTT
.,TRBV5-4,.,TRBJ1-2,CASSGGGLNYGYTF,TGTGCCAGCAGCGGGGGGGGACTAAACTATGGCTACACCTTC
.,TRBV19,once,TRBJ2-3,CASRTTLNTDTQYF,TGTGCCAGTCGGACTACCCTGAACACAGATACGCAGTATTTT
TRBD1,TRBV27,.,TRBJ2-1,CASSSRTGRNNEQFF,TGTGCCAGCAGTTCCAGGACAGGTCGGAACAATGAGCAGTTCTTC
TRBD1,TRBV9,few,TRBJ2-2,CASSVGRGQGWTGELFF,TGTGCCAGCAGCGTAGGGCGGGGACAGGGGTGGACCGGGGAGCTGTTTTTT
.,TRBV6-1,.,TRBJ1-1,CASSEMRNTEAFF,TGTGCCAGCAGTGAAATGCGGAACACTGAAGCTTTCTTT
.,TRBV18,.,TRBJ1-5,CASSPERNQPQHF,TGTGCCAGCTCACCTGAGAGGAATCAGCCCCAGCATTTT
TRBD1,TRBV29-1,.,TRBJ1-1,CSVNRQGAKYAFF,TGCAGCGTCAACCGACAGGGGGCTAAGTACGCTTTCTTT
.,TRBV19,.,TRBJ1-1,CASSIAGGDTEAFF,TGTGCCAGTAGTATAGCGGGAGGGGACACTGAAGCTTTCTTT
.,TRBV5-5,.,TRBJ2-7,CASSLGGDEQYF,TGTGCCAGCAGCTTGGGAGGAGACGAGCAGTACTTC
TRBD2,TRBV15,once,TRBJ2-5,CATSTQREVGETQYF,TGTGCCACCAGCACCCAGCGGGAGGTTGGAGAGACCCAGTACTTC
TRBD1,TRBV19,.,TRBJ1-4,CASSGGQGGNEKLFF,TGTGCCAGTAGTGGGGGACAGGGAGGAAATGAAAAACTGTTTTTT
TRBD1,TRBV27,.,TRBJ2-2,CASSSAGTENTGELFF,TGTGCCAGCAGTTCTGCCGGGACAGAGAACACCGGGGAGCTGTTTTTT
.,TRBV7-3,.,TRBJ1-5,CASGGSRANQPQHF,TGTGCCAGCGGTGGGAGCCGAGCCAATCAGCCCCAGCATTTT
.,TRBV25-1,once,TRBJ1-6,CASSEFSTRSYNSPLHF,TGTGCCAGCAGTGAATTTTCCACACGCTCCTATAATTCACCCCTCCACTTT
.,TRBV11-2,once,TRBJ2-1,CASSLLTSYNEQFF,TGTGCCAGCAGCTTACTGACTTCTTACAATGAGCAGTTCTTC
TRBD1,TRBV4-1,medium-sized,TRBJ2-5,CASSQEDIGGAETQYF,TGCGCCAGCAGCCAAGAAGACATAGGGGGCGCGGAGACCCAGTACTTC
TRBD1,TRBV27,.,TRBJ2-3,CASSKDRAYTDTQYF,TGTGCCAGCAGTAAGGACAGGGCCTACACAGATACGCAGTATTTT
TRBD1,TRBV15,.,TRBJ2-7,CATSPGTGGLGQYF,TGTGCCACCAGCCCCGGGACAGGGGGTCTCGGGCAGTACTTC
.,TRBV18,once,TRBJ1-1,CASARKQGNTEAFF,TGTGCCAGCGCGAGAAAACAGGGGAACACTGAAGCTTTCTTT
.,TRBV7-2,.,TRBJ1-4,CASSLAAGTTNEKLFF,TGTGCCAGCAGCCTCGCCGCGGGAACAACTAATGAAAAACTGTTTTTT
.,TRBV19,.,TRBJ1-1,CASSKGGTEAFF,TGTGCCAGTAGTAAGGGAGGCACTGAAGCTTTCTTT
.,TRBV28,.,TRBJ2-7,CASSSTPYEQYF,TGTGCCAGCAGTTCCACTCCCTACGAGCAGTACTTC
.,TRBV27,.,TRBJ2-1,CASSLEGGPRGISEQFF,TGTGCCAGCAGTTTGGAGGGGGGGCCCCGGGGTATCAGTGAGCAGTTCTTC
.,TRBV9,.,TRBJ2-2,CASSPYSGHVSTGELFF,TGTGCCAGCAGCCCGTATTCAGGACACGTGAGCACCGGGGAGCTGTTTTTT
.,TRBV11-2,.,TRBJ2-7,CASSSIVWAGYYEQYF,TGTGCCAGCAGCTCCATCGTTTGGGCAGGGTACTACGAGCAGTACTTC
TRBD1,TRBV28,.,TRBJ1-2,CASGTGDYGYTF,TGTGCCAGCGGGACAGGGGACTATGGCTACACCTTC
.,TRBV9,.,TRBJ2-2,CASSVARDTATGELFF,TGTGCCAGCAGCGTAGCCCGGGACACAGCCACCGGGGAGCTGTTTTTT
.,TRBV6-1,.,TRBJ2-3,CASSFIGTDTQYF,TGTGCCAGCAGTTTCATAGGCACAGATACGCAGTATTTT
.,TRBV4-3,.,TRBJ1-4,CASSQDYGEKLFF,TGCGCCAGCAGCCAAGATTATGGCGAAAAACTGTTTTTT
TRBD2,TRBV9,.,TRBJ2-5,CASSVGGTSGPGTQYF,TGTGCCAGCAGCGTAGGGGGGACTAGCGGTCCAGGGACCCAGTACTTC
TRBD2,TRBV19,few,TRBJ2-7,CASSSGLAGTYEQYF,TGTGCCAGTAGTTCGGGACTAGCGGGGACCTACGAGCAGTACTTC
.,TRBV28,.,TRBJ2-7,CASIGDRNVYSSYEQYF,TGTGCCAGCATCGGCGACAGAAATGTTTATAGCTCCTACGAGCAGTACTTC